This T cell receptor (beta chain) was observed in a study of technical replicates of blood from several donors. V dropped 5 bases and J dropped 7 bases, with 12 bases sitting between them. The CDR3 is 13 amino acids. Germline values: CDR1 LNHNV, CDR2 YYDKDF (reference sequence). TCRdb's copy holds only in-frame clones and misses some; the assay was immunoSEQ multiplex PCR. The sample lists 60,000 or so clones; around nine tenths were seen once. J is TRBJ1-5 and V is TRBV15; possible D gene TRBD1, 5 bases. The source is a human donor in good health. Some clones in this sample may be carry-over from other donors' samples. Sequencing was carried out using PBMCs. The CDR3 is CATSGGGIQPQHF. The DNA of the CDR3 is TGTGCCACCAGCGGGGGAGGGATCCAGCCCCAGCATTTT.